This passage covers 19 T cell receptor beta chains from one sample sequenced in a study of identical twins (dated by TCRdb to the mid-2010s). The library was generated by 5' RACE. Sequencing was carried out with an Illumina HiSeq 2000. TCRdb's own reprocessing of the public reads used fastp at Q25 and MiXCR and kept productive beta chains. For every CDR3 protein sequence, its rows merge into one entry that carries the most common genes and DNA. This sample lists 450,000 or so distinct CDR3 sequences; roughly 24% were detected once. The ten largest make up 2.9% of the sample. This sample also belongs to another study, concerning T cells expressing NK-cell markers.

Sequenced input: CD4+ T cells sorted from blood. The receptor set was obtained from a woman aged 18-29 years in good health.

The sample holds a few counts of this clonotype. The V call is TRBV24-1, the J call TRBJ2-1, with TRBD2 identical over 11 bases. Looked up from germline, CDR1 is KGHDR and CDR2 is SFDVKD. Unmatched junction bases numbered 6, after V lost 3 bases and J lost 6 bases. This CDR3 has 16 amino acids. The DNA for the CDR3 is TGTGCCACCAGTGATCCGACTAGCGGGACCCTCAATGAGCAGTTCTTC. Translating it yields CATSDPTSGTLNEQFF.

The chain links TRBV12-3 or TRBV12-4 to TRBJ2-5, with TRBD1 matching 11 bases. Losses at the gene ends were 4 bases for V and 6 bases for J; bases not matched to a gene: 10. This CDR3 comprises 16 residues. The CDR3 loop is CASSSFGTGGVKTQYF. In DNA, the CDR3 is TGTGCCAGCAGTTCCTTCGGGACAGGGGGTGTAAAGACCCAGTACTTC.

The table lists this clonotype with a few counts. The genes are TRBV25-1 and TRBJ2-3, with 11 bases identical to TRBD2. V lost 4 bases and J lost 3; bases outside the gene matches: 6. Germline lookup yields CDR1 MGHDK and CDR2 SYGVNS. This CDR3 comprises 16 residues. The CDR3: CASSALLAGVTDTQYF. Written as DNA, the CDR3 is TGTGCCAGCAGTGCGCTACTAGCGGGGGTAACAGATACGCAGTATTTT. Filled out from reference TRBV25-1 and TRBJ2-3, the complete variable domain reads EADIYQTPRYLVIGTGKKITLECSQTMGHDKMYWYQQDPGMELHLIHYSYGVNSTEKGDLSSESTVSRIRTEHFPLTLESARPSHTSQYLCASSALLAGVTDTQYFGPGTRLTVL.

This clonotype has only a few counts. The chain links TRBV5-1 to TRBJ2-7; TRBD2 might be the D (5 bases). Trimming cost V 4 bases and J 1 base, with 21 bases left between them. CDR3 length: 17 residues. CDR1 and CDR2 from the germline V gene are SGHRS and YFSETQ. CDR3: CASSRTPGGPRSYEQYF. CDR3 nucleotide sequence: TGCGCCAGCAGCAGAACCCCTGGCGGGCCACGATCCTACGAGCAGTACTTC.

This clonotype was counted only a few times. The CDR3 region is CASSVEFWDTQYF. CDR3 in DNA: TGTGCCAGCAGCGTAGAGTTTTGGGATACGCAGTATTTT. This sequence joins TRBV9 and TRBJ2-3, with D unresolved. Looked up from germline, CDR1 is SGDLS and CDR2 is YYNGEE. V was shortened by 0 bases and J by 6 bases, with 8 bases between the two germline ends. This CDR3 has 13 amino acids.

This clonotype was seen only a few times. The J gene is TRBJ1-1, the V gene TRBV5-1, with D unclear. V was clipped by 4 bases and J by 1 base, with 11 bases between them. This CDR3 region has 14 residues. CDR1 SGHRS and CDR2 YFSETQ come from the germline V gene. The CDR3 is CASSPYGSNTEAFF. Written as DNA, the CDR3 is TGCGCCAGCAGCCCCTACGGATCGAACACTGAAGCTTTCTTT. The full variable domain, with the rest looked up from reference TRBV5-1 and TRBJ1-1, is KAGVTQTPRYLIKTRGQQVTLSCSPISGHRSVSWYQQTPGQGLQFLFEYFSETQRNKGNFPGRFSGRQFSNSRSEMNVSTLELGDSALYLCASSPYGSNTEAFFGQGTRLTVV.

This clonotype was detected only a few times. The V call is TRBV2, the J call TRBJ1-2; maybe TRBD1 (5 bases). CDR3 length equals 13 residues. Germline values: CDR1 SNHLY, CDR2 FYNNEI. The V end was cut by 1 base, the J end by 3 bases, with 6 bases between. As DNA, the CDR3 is TGTGCCAGCAGTGAAGGACAGTACTATGGCTACACCTTC. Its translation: CASSEGQYYGYTF.

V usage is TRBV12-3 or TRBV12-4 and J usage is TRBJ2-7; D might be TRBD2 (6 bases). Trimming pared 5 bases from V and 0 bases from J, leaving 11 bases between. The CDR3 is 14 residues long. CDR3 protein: CASSTAGSSYEQYF. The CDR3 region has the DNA TGTGCCAGCAGTACGGCGGGAAGCTCCTACGAGCAGTACTTC.

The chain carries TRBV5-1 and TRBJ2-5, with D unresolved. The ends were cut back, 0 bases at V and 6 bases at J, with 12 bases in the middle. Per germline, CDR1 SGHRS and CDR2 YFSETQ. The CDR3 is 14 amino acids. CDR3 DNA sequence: TGCGCCAGCAGCTTGGCCGGGCAGTGGAAGACCCAGTACTTC. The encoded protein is CASSLAGQWKTQYF.

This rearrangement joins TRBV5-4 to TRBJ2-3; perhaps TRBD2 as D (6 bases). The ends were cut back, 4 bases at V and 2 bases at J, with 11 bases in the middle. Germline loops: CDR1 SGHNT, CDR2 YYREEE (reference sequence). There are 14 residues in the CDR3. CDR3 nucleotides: TGTGCCAGCAGCCCACGGACTAACACAGATACGCAGTATTTT. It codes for CASSPRTNTDTQYF.

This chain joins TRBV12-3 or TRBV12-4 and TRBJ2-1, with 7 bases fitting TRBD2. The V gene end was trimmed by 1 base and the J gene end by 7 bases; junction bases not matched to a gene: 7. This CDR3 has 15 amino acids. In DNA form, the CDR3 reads TGTGCCAGCAGTTTAGGGACGGGGGGAATAAATGAGCAGTTCTTC. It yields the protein CASSLGTGGINEQFF.

The CDR3 loop reads CASSRTSGRGNEQFF. The CDR3 region has the DNA TGTGCCAGCAGCCGGACTAGCGGGAGAGGAAATGAGCAGTTCTTC. The V call is TRBV11-2, the J call TRBJ2-1; 13 nucleotides line up with TRBD2. Germline CDR1 and CDR2: SGHAT and FQNNGV. The CDR3 runs 15 residues. V shed 5 bases and J 7 bases; nucleotides not matched to a gene: 5.

The CDR3 loop reads CASCSREGLYEQFF. The CDR3 DNA follows: TGTGCCAGCTGTTCACGGGAGGGCCTATATGAGCAGTTCTTC. The chain has TRBV6-2 or TRBV6-3 and TRBJ2-1; 8 nucleotides align to TRBD2. The CDR3 runs to 14 residues. V lost 8 bases to trimming and J lost 8 bases; unmatched junction nucleotides: 11. The V gene's germline CDR1 is MNHEY and CDR2 SVGEGT.

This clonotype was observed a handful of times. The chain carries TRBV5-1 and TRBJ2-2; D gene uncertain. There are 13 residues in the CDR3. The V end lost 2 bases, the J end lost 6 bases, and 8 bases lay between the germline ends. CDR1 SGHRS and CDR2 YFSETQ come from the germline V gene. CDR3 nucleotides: TGCGCCAGCAGCTTAACACGGGCCGGGGAGCTGTTTTTT. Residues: CASSLTRAGELFF.

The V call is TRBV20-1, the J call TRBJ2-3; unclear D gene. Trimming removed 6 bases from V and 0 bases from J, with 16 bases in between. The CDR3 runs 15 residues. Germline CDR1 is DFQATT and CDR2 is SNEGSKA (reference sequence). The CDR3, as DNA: TGCAGTGCGGCCGAAAATCCTCTCAGCACAGATACGCAGTATTTT. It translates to CSAAENPLSTDTQYF.

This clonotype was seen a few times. This chain's CDR3 is CASRRETIYNEQFF. The DNA of the CDR3 is TGCGCCAGCAGAAGGGAGACCATCTACAATGAGCAGTTCTTC. The V call is TRBV5-1, the J call TRBJ2-1; a possible D gene is TRBD2 (5 bases). The length of the CDR3 is 14 residues. Germline values: CDR1 SGHRS, CDR2 YFSETQ. With 5 bases removed from V and 3 bases from J, the gap between germline ends came to 12 bases.

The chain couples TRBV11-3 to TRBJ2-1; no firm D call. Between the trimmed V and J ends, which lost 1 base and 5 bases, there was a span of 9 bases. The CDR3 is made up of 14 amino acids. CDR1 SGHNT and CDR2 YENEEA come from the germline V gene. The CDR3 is CASSLGLWDNEQFF. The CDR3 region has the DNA TGTGCCAGCAGCTTAGGTCTCTGGGACAATGAGCAGTTCTTC.

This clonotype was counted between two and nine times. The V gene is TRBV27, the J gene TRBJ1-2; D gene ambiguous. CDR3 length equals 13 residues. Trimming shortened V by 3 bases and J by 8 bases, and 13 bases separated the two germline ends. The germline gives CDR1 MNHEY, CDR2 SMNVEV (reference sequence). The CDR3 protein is CASSFSYRAGYTF. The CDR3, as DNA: TGTGCCAGCAGTTTTTCCTATCGGGCGGGCTACACCTTC.

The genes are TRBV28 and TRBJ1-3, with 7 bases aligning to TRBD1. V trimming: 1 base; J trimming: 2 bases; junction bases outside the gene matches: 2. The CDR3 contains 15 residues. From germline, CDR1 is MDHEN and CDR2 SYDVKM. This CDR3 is CASSLLTGAGNTIYF. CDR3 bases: TGTGCCAGCAGTTTATTAACAGGGGCTGGAAACACCATATATTTT.